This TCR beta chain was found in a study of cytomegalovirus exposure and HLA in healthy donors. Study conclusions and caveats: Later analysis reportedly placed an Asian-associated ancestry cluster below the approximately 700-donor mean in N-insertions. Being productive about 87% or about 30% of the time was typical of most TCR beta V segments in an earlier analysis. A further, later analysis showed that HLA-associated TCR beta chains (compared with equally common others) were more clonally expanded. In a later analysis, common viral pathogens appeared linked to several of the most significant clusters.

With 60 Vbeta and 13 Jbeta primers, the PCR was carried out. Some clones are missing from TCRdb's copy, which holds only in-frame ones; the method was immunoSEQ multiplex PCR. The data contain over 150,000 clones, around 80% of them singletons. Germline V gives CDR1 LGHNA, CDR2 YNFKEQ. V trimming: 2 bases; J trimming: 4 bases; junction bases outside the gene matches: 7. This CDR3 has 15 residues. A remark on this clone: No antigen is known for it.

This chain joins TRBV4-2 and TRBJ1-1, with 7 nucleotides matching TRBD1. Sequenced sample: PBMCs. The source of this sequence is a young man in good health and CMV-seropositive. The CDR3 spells CASSQRSGGPTEAFF. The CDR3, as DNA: TGTGCCAGCAGCCAAAGGTCAGGGGGGCCCACTGAAGCTTTCTTT.